The 21 T cell receptor beta chains in this list originate from one sample, sequenced in a study of cytomegalovirus exposure and HLA in healthy donors. The PCR was carried out with 60 Vbeta primers and 13 Jbeta primers. Some clones are missing from TCRdb's copy, which holds only in-frame ones; the method was immunoSEQ multiplex PCR. Seen in this sample are nearly 200,000 clones; the ten most common clones hold around 0.7%. Sequenced sample: PBMCs. These TCRs come from a boy between 5 and 17 years old in good health and CMV-seronegative.

The rearrangement joins TRBV7-9 to TRBJ1-1; tentatively, D is TRBD1 (5 bases). Germline V gives CDR1 SEHNR, CDR2 FQNEAQ (reference sequence). Deletions cut 3 bases from V and 4 bases from J, with 12 bases between. The length of the CDR3 is 14 residues. CDR3 sequence reads: CASSFLGVLTEAFF. As DNA, the CDR3 is TGTGCCAGCAGCTTTCTAGGGGTCCTCACTGAAGCTTTCTTT.

The rearrangement joins TRBV10-2 to TRBJ2-7, with TRBD2 identical over 7 bases. V lost 7 bases and J lost 3; bases outside the gene matches: 9. The V gene's germline CDR1 is WSHSY and CDR2 SAAADI. The CDR3 sequence is 14 residues long. CDR3 bases: TGCGCCAGCATCGACGCCGGGGGGAGCTACGAGCAGTACTTC. Translating gives CASIDAGGSYEQYF.

This chain's CDR3 is CASSSDRTLSGNTIYF. The CDR3 nucleotides are TGTGCCAGCAGCTCCGACAGAACCCTCTCTGGAAACACCATATATTTT. V is TRBV7-2 and J is TRBJ1-3; TRBD1 might be the D (5 bases). Germline V gene lookup returns CDR1 SGHTA and CDR2 FQGNSA. Trimming shortened V by 4 bases and J by 0 bases, and 13 bases separated the two germline ends. CDR3 length equals 16 residues.

This rearrangement joins TRBV7-2 to TRBJ2-2, with 7 bases matching TRBD2. This CDR3 region has 14 residues. Germline CDR1 is SGHTA and CDR2 is FQGNSA. After removal of 3 bases from V and 4 bases from J, the junction contained 2 bases not matched to a gene. CDR3 DNA: TGTGCCAGCAGCTTTGGGGGGGGCACCGGGGAGCTGTTTTTT. As protein: CASSFGGGTGELFF.

This chain's CDR3 is CASSPPDRGSYEQYF. CDR3 in DNA: TGCGCCAGCAGCCCTCCTGACAGGGGGAGTTACGAGCAGTACTTC. The chain is built from TRBV4-1 and TRBJ2-7; 9 nucleotides align to TRBD1. Germline CDR1 reads MGHRA; CDR2 reads YSYEKL. Trimming cost V 4 bases and J 4 bases; bases outside gene matches: 8. The CDR3 totals 15 residues.

As for this clone: One end of the junction is discordant with germline, which a read error may explain. The chain joins TRBV5-1 to TRBJ2-7, with 8 nucleotides matching TRBD1. The CDR3 is made up of 14 amino acids. CDR1 SGHRS and CDR2 YFSETQ come from the germline V gene. CDR3 amino acids: CASSLVGRTGPPEF. The CDR3 DNA reads as TGCGCCAGCAGCTTGGTGGGCCGGACAGGGCCTCCGGAGTTC. Full variable domain (outside the CDR3, taken from reference TRBV5-1 and TRBJ2-7): KAGVTQTPRYLIKTRGQQVTLSCSPISGHRSVSWYQQTPGQGLQFLFEYFSETQRNKGNFPGRFSGRQFSNSRSEMNVSTLELGDSALYLCASSLVGRTGPPEFGPGTRLTVT.

This chain joins TRBV30 and TRBJ1-1; weak D call: TRBD1 (6 bases). The V gene's germline CDR1 is GTSNPN and CDR2 SVGIG (reference sequence). V dropped 5 bases and J dropped 5 bases, with 12 bases sitting between them. CDR3 size: 12 residues. The CDR3 DNA reads TGTGCCTGGTGGGACATGAGGACTGAAGCTTTCTTT. Protein product: CAWWDMRTEAFF.

The J gene is TRBJ2-7, the V gene TRBV28, with 8 bases aligning to TRBD1. The CDR3 is made up of 15 amino acids. Germline CDR1 reads MDHEN; CDR2 reads SYDVKM. Unmatched junction bases numbered 12, after V lost 5 bases and J lost 6 bases. The CDR3 bases are TGTGCCAGCAGTACCCAACAGGGGGTCAAGGGCGAGCAGTACTTC. This codes for CASSTQQGVKGEQYF.

The gene calls are TRBV28 and TRBJ1-6, with 7 nucleotides matching TRBD1. Germline-derived CDR1 and CDR2 are MDHEN and SYDVKM. Trimming took 6 bases from V and 2 from J; bases not matched to a gene: 7. The CDR3 contains 16 residues. The CDR3 protein is CASSPQGGPYNSPLHF. DNA for the CDR3: TGTGCCAGCAGCCCCCAGGGGGGTCCCTATAATTCACCCCTCCACTTT.

Of note for this clone: This CDR3 is also generated by other DNA sequences in the sample. This chain connects TRBV5-1 to TRBJ2-3; D is perhaps TRBD2 (6 bases). V was pared by 4 bases and J by 1 base, with 13 bases between. Germline V gene lookup returns CDR1 SGHRS and CDR2 YFSETQ. The CDR3 contains 15 residues. CDR3 in amino acids: CASSPGVGGTDTQYF. CDR3 coding DNA: TGCGCCAGCAGCCCGGGGGTCGGAGGCACAGATACGCAGTATTTT. Filled out from reference TRBV5-1 and TRBJ2-3, the complete variable domain reads KAGVTQTPRYLIKTRGQQVTLSCSPISGHRSVSWYQQTPGQGLQFLFEYFSETQRNKGNFPGRFSGRQFSNSRSEMNVSTLELGDSALYLCASSPGVGGTDTQYFGPGTRLTVL.

The chain links TRBV5-5 to TRBJ1-1; D may be TRBD1 (5 bases). The ends were cut back, 2 bases at V and 2 bases at J, with 13 bases in the middle. The CDR3 extends over 15 amino acids. CDR1 is SGHKS and CDR2 is YYEKEE in the germline V gene (reference sequence). In DNA form, the CDR3 reads TGTGCCAGCAGCTTCACCAGACAGTTAAACACTGAAGCTTTCTTT. Protein: CASSFTRQLNTEAFF.

The chain is built from TRBV28 and TRBJ1-1; 10 bases line up with TRBD1. CDR1 is MDHEN, CDR2 SYDVKM, per germline. V trimming: 6 bases; J trimming: 5 bases; junction bases outside the gene matches: 12. The CDR3 consists of 16 residues. In DNA form, the CDR3 reads TGTGCCAGCAGCCTTAATCCTGACAGGGGGCGGACTGAAGCTTTCTTT. Translation gives CASSLNPDRGRTEAFF.

V gene TRBV29-1 combines with J gene TRBJ2-2; D may be TRBD1 (5 bases). Trimming removed 4 bases from V and 7 bases from J, with 13 bases in between. The CDR3 consists of 13 residues. Germline V gives CDR1 SQVTM, CDR2 ANQGSEA. The chain's CDR3 is CSVGQGGGGELFF. The CDR3 coding sequence is TGCAGCGTTGGGCAGGGTGGTGGCGGGGAGCTGTTTTTT.

The chain combines TRBV7-6 with TRBJ2-1, with 15 bases fitting TRBD2. Germline V gives CDR1 SGHVS, CDR2 FNYEAQ. V shed 5 bases, J shed 7 bases, and the junction held 15 bases outside the gene matches. The CDR3 has 19 amino acids. The CDR3 DNA reads as TGTGCCAGCAGCCAAAAAGGACTAGCGGGGGGGGGTTTTGGGAATGAGCAGTTCTTC. Its protein product is CASSQKGLAGGGFGNEQFF.

This chain connects TRBV7-6 to TRBJ1-4; 8 nucleotides agree with TRBD1. CDR1 is SGHVS and CDR2 is FNYEAQ in the germline V gene. Losses at the gene ends were 5 bases for V and 5 bases for J; bases not matched to a gene: 10. The CDR3 extends over 16 amino acids. CDR3: CASSPGFGTGNEKLFF. The CDR3 DNA reads as TGTGCCAGCAGCCCGGGTTTTGGGACAGGAAATGAAAAACTGTTTTTT. The full variable domain, in which reference TRBV7-6 and TRBJ1-4 provide the parts outside the CDR3, is GAGVSQSPRYKVTKRGQDVALRCDPISGHVSLYWYRQALGQGPEFLTYFNYEAQQDKSGLPNDRFSAERPEGSISTLTIQRTEQRDSAMYRCASSPGFGTGNEKLFFGSGTQLSVL.

The chain joins TRBV2 to TRBJ1-3; tentative D call: TRBD1 (5 bases). The V end was cut by 7 bases, the J end by 3 bases, with 13 bases between. From germline, CDR1 is SNHLY and CDR2 FYNNEI. This CDR3 has 14 amino acids. CDR3: CASTGRGVGNTIYF. CDR3 DNA sequence: TGTGCCAGCACCGGTCGGGGGGTTGGAAACACCATATATTTT. The complete variable domain, with remaining parts taken from reference TRBV2 and TRBJ1-3, reads EPEVTQTPSHQVTQMGQEVILRCVPISNHLYFYWYRQILGQKVEFLVSFYNNEISEKSEIFDDQFSVERPDGSNFTLKIRSTKLEDSAMYFCASTGRGVGNTIYFGEGSWLTVV.

In DNA, the CDR3 is TGTGCCAGCACCGAGGGAGGTTTCGACAATGAGCAGTTCTTC. Its protein product is CASTEGGFDNEQFF. The J gene is TRBJ2-1, the V gene TRBV6-1; D may be TRBD2 (6 bases). CDR1 MNHNS and CDR2 SASEGT come from the germline V gene. Trimming stripped 7 bases from V and 5 bases from J, with 15 bases between. CDR3 length: 14 residues.

The chain has TRBV15 and TRBJ2-5, with TRBD1 matching over 9 bases. Germline V gene lookup returns CDR1 LNHNV and CDR2 YYDKDF (reference sequence). The V gene end was trimmed by 4 bases and the J gene end by 14 bases; junction bases not matched to a gene: 20. This CDR3 region has 16 residues. Here the CDR3 reads CATSKTTPGQGPLEYF. The CDR3 region has the DNA TGTGCCACCAGCAAGACCACCCCGGGACAGGGCCCTTTGGAATACTTC.

The J gene is TRBJ2-5, the V gene TRBV6-6, with a tentative D call TRBD1 (6 bases). Germline CDR1 MNHNY, CDR2 SVGAGI (reference sequence). The ends were cut back, 4 bases at V and 4 bases at J, with 16 bases in the middle. The CDR3 sequence is 15 residues long. CDR3 in amino acids: CASSSGVGYSETQYF. The DNA of the CDR3 is TGTGCCAGCAGTTCAGGGGTTGGCTATTCAGAGACCCAGTACTTC.

V gene TRBV19 combines with J gene TRBJ2-1; 7 positions agree with TRBD1. Germline assignment: CDR1 LNHDA and CDR2 SQIVND (reference sequence). The CDR3 covers 17 residues. The trim removed 7 bases at V and 3 bases at J, leaving 15 bases unmatched. Here the CDR3 reads CASNRFTGTANYNEQFF. DNA of the CDR3: TGTGCCAGTAACAGGTTTACTGGGACAGCTAACTACAATGAGCAGTTCTTC.

The V call is TRBV7-2, the J call TRBJ2-1, with D possibly TRBD2 on 6 matching bases. CDR1 SGHTA and CDR2 FQGNSA come from the germline V gene. This CDR3 spans 15 amino acids. The V end lost 1 base, the J end lost 8 bases, and 15 bases lay between the germline ends. The CDR3 coding sequence is TGTGCCAGCAGCTTAGAGTGGCGCAGGGAGGATGAGCAGTTCTTC. It specifies CASSLEWRREDEQFF.